This T cell receptor (beta chain) appears in the sequencing data of a study of cytomegalovirus exposure and HLA in healthy donors. Study results and limitations: Listed as cytomegalovirus-associated were 150 to 200 TCR beta chains.

Libraries were prepared by immunoSEQ multiplex PCR; TCRdb keeps only in-frame clonotypes and omits some of them. This sample has over 60,000 clones; roughly 94% occur once, and the top ten carry 4% to 5.5%. V was clipped by 6 bases and J by 1 base, with 16 bases between them. Germline values: CDR1 ENHRY, CDR2 SYGVKD. The CDR3 extends over 16 amino acids. As to this clone: What it recognizes is unknown.

The specimen sequenced was PBMCs. The clonotype was recovered from a young man in good health and CMV-seropositive. The V call is TRBV10-3, the J call TRBJ1-3; TRBD1 is a possible D gene (6 bases). CDR3 sequence: CAISMDSLASGNTIYF. CDR3 coding DNA: TGTGCCATCAGCATGGACAGCCTGGCTTCTGGAAACACCATATATTTT.